This entry lists 9 T cell receptor beta chains sequenced from one sample in a study of OX40 agonist ivuxolimab in advanced cancers. Data came from immunoSEQ multiplex PCR; TCRdb stores just in-frame clones and leaves some out. The table includes tens of thousands of clones, roughly 88% detected once. Material: CD4+ or CD8+ T cells sorted from blood, obtained in a trial of the OX40 agonist ivuxolimab. These receptors all come from an adult with an advanced solid tumor such as melanoma, head and neck, liver or kidney cancer.

The chain employs TRBV7-9 and TRBJ2-2, with 8 bases lining up with TRBD1. The CDR3 consists of 15 residues. Germline CDR1 is SEHNR and CDR2 is FQNEAQ (reference sequence). The V gene end was trimmed by 5 bases and the J gene end by 5 bases; junction bases not matched to a gene: 7. The CDR3 region is CASSLTGGGTGELFF. As DNA, the CDR3 is TGTGCCAGCAGCCTTACAGGGGGTGGAACCGGGGAGCTGTTTTTT.

This clone came up once. The CDR3 reads CASSRDLLDYEQYF. The CDR3 nucleotides read TGTGCCAGTAGCAGAGACCTCTTAGACTACGAGCAGTACTTC. The chain employs TRBV19 and TRBJ2-7; D ambiguous. There are 14 residues in the CDR3. V was trimmed by 6 bases and J by 3 bases, leaving 15 bases between them. Germline CDR1 LNHDA, CDR2 SQIVND (reference sequence).

This chain links TRBV28 with TRBJ2-7; TRBD1 matches 9 bases. Germline-derived CDR1 and CDR2 are MDHEN and SYDVKM. V trimming: 5 bases; J trimming: 4 bases; junction bases outside the gene matches: 6. The CDR3 runs to 14 residues. CDR3 region: CASSPGTGLYEQYF. CDR3 DNA sequence: TGTGCCAGCAGTCCCGGGACAGGGTTATACGAGCAGTACTTC.

This chain joins TRBV6-5 and TRBJ1-2, with D unresolved. This CDR3 comprises 11 residues. Between the trimmed V and J ends, which lost 5 bases and 5 bases, there was a span of 6 bases. Germline-derived CDR1 and CDR2 are MNHEY and SVGAGI. CDR3 DNA: TGTGCCAGCAGTCAAGGGTATGGCTACACCTTC. This sequence encodes CASSQGYGYTF.

The CDR3 DNA follows: TGTGCCAGCAGCTTAGTTTCCGGACAGGGTACAGATACGCAGTATTTT. Its translation: CASSLVSGQGTDTQYF. This rearrangement joins TRBV7-9 to TRBJ2-3; 8 bases agree with TRBD1. Germline V CDR1 and CDR2: SEHNR, FQNEAQ (reference sequence). V lost 1 base and J lost 3; bases outside the gene matches: 6. The length of the CDR3 is 16 residues.

This clone appeared a single time. This sequence joins TRBV27 and TRBJ2-3, with a possible D match to TRBD2 (5 bases). The V end was cut by 4 bases, the J end by 2 bases, with 10 bases between. The germline CDR1 and CDR2 sequences are MNHEY and SMNVEV (reference sequence). This CDR3 comprises 14 residues. Written as DNA, the CDR3 is TGTGCCAGCAGTTCCATCGGGGTCACAGATACGCAGTATTTT. The encoded protein is CASSSIGVTDTQYF.

The V call is TRBV19, the J call TRBJ2-7; maybe TRBD2 (6 bases). Trimming cost V 3 bases and J 7 bases, with 19 bases left between them. The CDR3 runs 15 residues. The germline CDR1 and CDR2 sequences are LNHDA and SQIVND (reference sequence). Here the CDR3 DNA reads TGTGCCAGTAGTATGGGCGGGACCACGCCGTGGGAGCAGTACTTC. This codes for CASSMGGTTPWEQYF.

The V gene is TRBV4-2, the J gene TRBJ1-4, with D possibly matching TRBD1 (6 bases). The CDR3 has 13 amino acids. V was trimmed by 2 bases and J by 8 bases, leaving 9 bases between them. From germline, CDR1 is LGHNA and CDR2 YNFKEQ. As DNA, the CDR3 is TGTGCCAGCAGCCAAAACAGGGAGGAAAAACTGTTTTTT. Translated, it gives CASSQNREEKLFF.

The V call is TRBV4-2, the J call TRBJ2-7, with TRBD2 identical over 9 bases. Germline-derived CDR1 and CDR2 are LGHNA and YNFKEQ. Trimming at V came to 0 bases and at J to 2 bases, leaving 2 bases not matched to a gene. The CDR3 is 15 amino acids. CDR3 sequence: CASSQELAGPYEQYF. The DNA of the CDR3 is TGTGCCAGCAGCCAAGAACTAGCGGGTCCCTACGAGCAGTACTTC.